A single sample is the source of the 13 T cell receptor beta chains below, sequenced in a study of neurological immune-mediated disorders. TCRdb used MiXCR to reprocess the 5' RACE reads, holding one entry per CDR3 protein. This table holds about 46,000 distinct CDR3 sequences, around 1.9% found once. The sequenced material came from PBMCs. The receptors stem from a woman aged 40 to 49 with multiple sclerosis.

This clonotype was recorded a few times. This chain connects TRBV9 to TRBJ2-5; either TRBD1 or TRBD2 may supply D (5 bases each). The germline gives CDR1 SGDLS, CDR2 YYNGEE. The CDR3 is 16 residues long. The V end lost 0 bases, the J end lost 4 bases, and 16 bases lay between the germline ends. The CDR3 nucleotides are TGTGCCAGCAGCGTAGGTGGGTCGGGGCATCGAGAGACCCAGTACTTC. Translated, it gives CASSVGGSGHRETQYF.

This clonotype was counted between two and nine times. Just one base apart from a much larger clone, this may be a read error. CDR3 protein: CASSPDSSGAKVLTF. The CDR3, as DNA: TGTGCCAGCAGTCCGGACTCGTCTGGGGCCAAAGTCCTGACTTTC. V gene TRBV28 combines with J gene TRBJ2-6; D may correspond to TRBD1 or TRBD2 (5 bases each). Germline V gene lookup returns CDR1 MDHEN and CDR2 SYDVKM. This CDR3 has 15 residues. Complete variable domain (other parts from reference TRBV28 and TRBJ2-6): DVKVTQSSRYLVKRTGEKVFLECVQDMDHENMFWYRQDPGLGLRLIYFSYDVKMKEKGDIPEGYSVSREKKERFSLILESASTNQTSMYLCASSPDSSGAKVLTFGAGSRLTVL.

This clonotype occurred many times. The J gene is TRBJ1-1, the V gene TRBV3-1; D might be TRBD1 (6 bases). Trimming cost V 8 bases and J 3 bases, with 10 bases left between them. Germline V gene lookup returns CDR1 LGHDT and CDR2 YNNKEL (reference sequence). This CDR3 is built from 12 residues. CDR3 amino acids: CASSGGHTEAFF. CDR3 sequence (DNA): TGTGCCAGCTCGGGGGGGCACACTGAAGCTTTCTTT.

Ten or more counts support this clonotype. This chain uses TRBV20-1 with TRBJ1-1; no reliable D call. V was pared by 5 bases and J by 0 bases, with 13 bases between. CDR1 and CDR2 (germline): DFQATT, SNEGSKA (reference sequence). This CDR3 comprises 14 residues. CDR3 nucleotide sequence: TGCAGTGCTCCCCTCCATGGGGTGAACACTGAAGCTTTCTTT. This translates into CSAPLHGVNTEAFF.

The rearrangement joins TRBV5-1 to TRBJ2-3, with D perhaps matching TRBD1 or TRBD2 (5 bases each). Germline V lookup: CDR1 SGHRS, CDR2 YFSETQ. The CDR3 runs to 13 residues. V was shortened by 4 bases and J by 2 bases, with 8 bases between the two germline ends. This CDR3 is CASSPGPTDTQYF. The CDR3 DNA reads as TGCGCCAGCAGCCCGGGACCCACAGATACGCAGTATTTT.

This clonotype was found many times. The chain links TRBV7-6 to TRBJ2-7, with D possibly TRBD2 on 7 matching bases. The CDR3 length is 13 residues. V gave up 4 bases and J gave up 6 bases, with 13 bases separating them. The germline V gene has CDR1 SGHVS and CDR2 FNYEAQ. This CDR3 reads CASSSQGGGEQYF. The CDR3 DNA is TGTGCCAGCAGCTCCCAGGGAGGGGGCGAGCAGTACTTC.

This clonotype has a count of ten or more. The J gene is TRBJ2-7, the V gene TRBV12-3 or TRBV12-4; D not resolved. Deletions cut 3 bases from V and 0 bases from J, with 9 bases between. The CDR3 consists of 14 residues. In nucleotides, the CDR3 is TGTGCCAGCAGTTTTGGCAGGAGCTCCTACGAGCAGTACTTC. This sequence encodes CASSFGRSSYEQYF.

This clonotype was found many times. This chain joins TRBV5-1 and TRBJ2-1, with 11 positions matching TRBD2. V gave up 6 bases and J gave up 5 bases; unmatched junction bases: 7. The CDR3 is 15 amino acids. Germline V gives CDR1 SGHRS, CDR2 YFSETQ. This CDR3 is CASTGRLAGNNEQFF. The CDR3 DNA follows: TGCGCCAGCACCGGAAGACTAGCGGGGAACAATGAGCAGTTCTTC.

This clonotype was seen ten or more times. The V and J genes are TRBV9 and TRBJ2-2; 11 nucleotides agree with TRBD2. CDR3 size: 16 residues. Germline lookup yields CDR1 SGDLS and CDR2 YYNGEE. The V gene end was trimmed by 1 base and the J gene end by 4 bases; junction bases not matched to a gene: 3. In DNA form, the CDR3 reads TGTGCCAGCAGCGTACTAGCGGGGGGAGGCACCGGGGAGCTGTTTTTT. Protein: CASSVLAGGGTGELFF.

This clonotype was counted only a few times. The V call is TRBV11-3, the J call TRBJ2-3; possible D gene TRBD1, 6 bases. The V gene lost 5 bases and the J gene lost 2 bases, with 14 bases spanning the gap. Per germline, CDR1 SGHNT and CDR2 YENEEA. This CDR3 comprises 15 residues. The CDR3 region has the DNA TGTGCCAGCAGCCAAACACAGGGACCCACAGATACGCAGTATTTT. This sequence encodes CASSQTQGPTDTQYF. The entire variable domain, with the rest obtained from reference TRBV11-3 and TRBJ2-3, is as follows: EAGVVQSPRYKIIEKKQPVAFWCNPISGHNTLYWYLQNLGQGPELLIRYENEEAVDDSQLPKDRFSAERLKGVDSTLKIQPAELGDSAVYLCASSQTQGPTDTQYFGPGTRLTVL.

This clonotype was observed many times. This rearrangement joins TRBV2 to TRBJ2-5; D call uncertain. V lost 11 bases to trimming and J lost 0 bases, with 7 bases between them. This CDR3 spans 11 amino acids. Germline CDR1 SNHLY, CDR2 FYNNEI. This CDR3 reads CAGHYQETQYF. DNA for the CDR3: TGTGCCGGTCACTACCAAGAGACCCAGTACTTC.

This clonotype was counted ten times or more. The chain recombines TRBV28 with TRBJ1-4; D gene uncertain. The CDR3 is 15 amino acids. CDR1 and CDR2 from the germline V gene are MDHEN and SYDVKM. The V end was cut by 4 bases, the J end by 4 bases, with 13 bases between. This CDR3 reads CASSSRAGNNEKLFF. CDR3 nucleotide sequence: TGTGCCAGCAGTTCACGTGCCGGAAATAATGAAAAACTGTTTTTT.

In this sample, this clonotype turned up many times. The rearrangement joins TRBV5-1 to TRBJ1-4; TRBD1 matches at 9 bases. The CDR3 consists of 15 residues. The V gene end was trimmed by 1 base and the J gene end by 8 bases; junction bases not matched to a gene: 6. The germline CDR1 and CDR2 sequences are SGHRS and YFSETQ. The CDR3 loop is CASSLTRQGGEKLFF. The CDR3 nucleotides are TGCGCCAGCAGCTTGACTCGACAGGGGGGCGAAAAACTGTTTTTT. Looking up the rest from reference TRBV5-1 and TRBJ1-4 gives the full variable domain: KAGVTQTPRYLIKTRGQQVTLSCSPISGHRSVSWYQQTPGQGLQFLFEYFSETQRNKGNFPGRFSGRQFSNSRSEMNVSTLELGDSALYLCASSLTRQGGEKLFFGSGTQLSVL.